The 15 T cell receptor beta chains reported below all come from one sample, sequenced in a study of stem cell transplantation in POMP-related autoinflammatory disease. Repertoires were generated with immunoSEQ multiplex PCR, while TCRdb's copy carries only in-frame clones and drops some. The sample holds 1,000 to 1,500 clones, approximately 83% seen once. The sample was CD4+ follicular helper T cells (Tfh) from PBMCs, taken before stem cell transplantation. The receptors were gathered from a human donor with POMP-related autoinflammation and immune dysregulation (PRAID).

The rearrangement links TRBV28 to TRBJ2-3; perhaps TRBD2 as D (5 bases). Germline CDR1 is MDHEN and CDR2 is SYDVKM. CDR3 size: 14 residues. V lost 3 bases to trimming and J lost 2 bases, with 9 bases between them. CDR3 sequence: CASSFGLTTDTQYF. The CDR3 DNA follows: TGTGCCAGCAGTTTTGGACTCACCACAGATACGCAGTATTTT. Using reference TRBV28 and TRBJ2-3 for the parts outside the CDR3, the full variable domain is DVKVTQSSRYLVKRTGEKVFLECVQDMDHENMFWYRQDPGLGLRLIYFSYDVKMKEKGDIPEGYSVSREKKERFSLILESASTNQTSMYLCASSFGLTTDTQYFGPGTRLTVL.

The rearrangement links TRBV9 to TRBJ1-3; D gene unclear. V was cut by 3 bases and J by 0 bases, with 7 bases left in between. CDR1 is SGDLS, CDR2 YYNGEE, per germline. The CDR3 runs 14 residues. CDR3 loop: CASSGMRSGNTIYF. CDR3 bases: TGTGCCAGCAGCGGGATGCGCTCTGGAAACACCATATATTTT.

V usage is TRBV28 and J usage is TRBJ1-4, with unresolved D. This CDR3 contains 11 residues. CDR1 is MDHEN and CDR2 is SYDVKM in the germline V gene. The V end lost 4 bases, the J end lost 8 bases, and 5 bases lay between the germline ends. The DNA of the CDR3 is TGTGCCAGCAGTTCCTTCGAAAAACTGTTTTTT. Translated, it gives CASSSFEKLFF.

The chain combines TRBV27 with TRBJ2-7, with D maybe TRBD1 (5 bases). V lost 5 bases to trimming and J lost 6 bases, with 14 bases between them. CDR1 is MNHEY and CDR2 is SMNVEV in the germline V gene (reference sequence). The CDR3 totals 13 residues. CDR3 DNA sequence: TGTGCCAGCAGTATGACAGCCACGGGCGAGCAGTACTTC. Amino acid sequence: CASSMTATGEQYF.

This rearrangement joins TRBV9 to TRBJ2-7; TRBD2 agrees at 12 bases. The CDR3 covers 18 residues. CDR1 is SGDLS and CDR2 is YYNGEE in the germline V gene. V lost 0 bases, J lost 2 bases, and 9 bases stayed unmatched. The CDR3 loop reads CASSVEATSGSGAYEQYF. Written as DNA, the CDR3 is TGTGCCAGCAGCGTAGAAGCGACTAGCGGGAGTGGGGCCTACGAGCAGTACTTC. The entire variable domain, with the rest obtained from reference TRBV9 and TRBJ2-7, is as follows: DSGVTQTPKHLITATGQRVTLRCSPRSGDLSVYWYQQSLDQGLQFLIQYYNGEERAKGNILERFSAQQFPDLHSELNLSSLELGDSALYFCASSVEATSGSGAYEQYFGPGTRLTVT.

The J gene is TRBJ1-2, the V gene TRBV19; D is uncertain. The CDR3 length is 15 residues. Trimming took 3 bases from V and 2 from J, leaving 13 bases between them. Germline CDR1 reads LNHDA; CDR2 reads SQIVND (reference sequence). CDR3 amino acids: CASSIGRSLNYGYTF. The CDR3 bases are TGTGCCAGTAGTATCGGCAGATCTTTAAACTATGGCTACACCTTC.

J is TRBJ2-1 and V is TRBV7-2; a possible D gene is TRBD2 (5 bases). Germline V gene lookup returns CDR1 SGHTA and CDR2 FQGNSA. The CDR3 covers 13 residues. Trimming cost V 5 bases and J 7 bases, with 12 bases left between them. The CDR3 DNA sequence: TGTGCCAGCAGCCTCCCATCGGGGAATGAGCAGTTCTTC. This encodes CASSLPSGNEQFF. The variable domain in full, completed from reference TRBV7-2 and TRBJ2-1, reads GAGVSQSPSNKVTEKGKDVELRCDPISGHTALYWYRQSLGQGLEFLIYFQGNSAPDKSGLPSDRFSAERTGGSVSTLTIQRTQQEDSAVYLCASSLPSGNEQFFGPGTRLTVL.

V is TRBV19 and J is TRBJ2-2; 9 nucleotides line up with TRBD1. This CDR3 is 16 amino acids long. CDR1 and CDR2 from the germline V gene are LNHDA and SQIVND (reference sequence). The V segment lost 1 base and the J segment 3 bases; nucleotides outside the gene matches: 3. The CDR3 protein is CASSIGGQGYTGELFF. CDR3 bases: TGTGCCAGTAGTATAGGGGGACAGGGTTACACCGGGGAGCTGTTTTTT. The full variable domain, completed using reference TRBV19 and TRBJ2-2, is DGGITQSPKYLFRKEGQNVTLSCEQNLNHDAMYWYRQDPGQGLRLIYYSQIVNDFQKGDIAEGYSVSREKKESFPLTVTSAQKNPTAFYLCASSIGGQGYTGELFFGEGSRLTVL.

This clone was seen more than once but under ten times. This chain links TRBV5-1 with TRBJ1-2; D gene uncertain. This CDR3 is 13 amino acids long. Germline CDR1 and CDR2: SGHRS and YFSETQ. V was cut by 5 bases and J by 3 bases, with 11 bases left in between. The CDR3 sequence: CASRPGGDYGYTF. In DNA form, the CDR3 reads TGCGCCAGCAGACCAGGTGGGGACTATGGCTACACCTTC.

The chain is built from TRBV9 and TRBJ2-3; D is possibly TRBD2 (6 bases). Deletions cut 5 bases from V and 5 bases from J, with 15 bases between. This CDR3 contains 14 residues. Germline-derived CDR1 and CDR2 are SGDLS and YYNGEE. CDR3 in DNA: TGTGCCAGCAGTGTTGGAGGGTTGAGAGATACGCAGTATTTT. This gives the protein CASSVGGLRDTQYF. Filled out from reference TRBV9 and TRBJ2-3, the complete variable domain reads DSGVTQTPKHLITATGQRVTLRCSPRSGDLSVYWYQQSLDQGLQFLIQYYNGEERAKGNILERFSAQQFPDLHSELNLSSLELGDSALYFCASSVGGLRDTQYFGPGTRLTVL.

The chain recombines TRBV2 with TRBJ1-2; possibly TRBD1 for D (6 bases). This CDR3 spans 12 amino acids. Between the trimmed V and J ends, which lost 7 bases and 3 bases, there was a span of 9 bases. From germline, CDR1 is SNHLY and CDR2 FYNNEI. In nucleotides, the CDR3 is TGTGCCAGCAAAGGGGGTCACTATGGCTACACCTTC. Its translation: CASKGGHYGYTF.

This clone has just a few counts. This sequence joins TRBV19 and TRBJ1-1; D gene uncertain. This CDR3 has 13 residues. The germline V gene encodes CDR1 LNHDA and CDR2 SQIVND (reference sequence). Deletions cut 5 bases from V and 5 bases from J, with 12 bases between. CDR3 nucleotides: TGTGCCAGTAGTTGGGCTGGTGGAACTGAAGCTTTCTTT. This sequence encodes CASSWAGGTEAFF.

CDR3 sequence reads: CASSILRAGRSSYNSPLHF. For the CDR3, the DNA is TGTGCCAGTAGTATCTTGAGGGCAGGGCGAAGCTCCTATAATTCACCCCTCCACTTT. The genes are TRBV19 and TRBJ1-6, with D perhaps TRBD1 (5 bases). The V end lost 3 bases, the J end lost 0 bases, and 18 bases lay between the germline ends. The germline V gene encodes CDR1 LNHDA and CDR2 SQIVND (reference sequence). The CDR3 has 19 amino acids.

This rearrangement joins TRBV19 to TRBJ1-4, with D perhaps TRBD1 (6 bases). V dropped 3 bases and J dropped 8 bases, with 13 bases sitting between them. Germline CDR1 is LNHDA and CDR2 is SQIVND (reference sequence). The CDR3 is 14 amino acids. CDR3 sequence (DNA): TGTGCCAGTAGTATGCAGCCAAGGGGGGAAAAACTGTTTTTT. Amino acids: CASSMQPRGEKLFF. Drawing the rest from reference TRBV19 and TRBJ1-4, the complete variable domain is DGGITQSPKYLFRKEGQNVTLSCEQNLNHDAMYWYRQDPGQGLRLIYYSQIVNDFQKGDIAEGYSVSREKKESFPLTVTSAQKNPTAFYLCASSMQPRGEKLFFGSGTQLSVL.

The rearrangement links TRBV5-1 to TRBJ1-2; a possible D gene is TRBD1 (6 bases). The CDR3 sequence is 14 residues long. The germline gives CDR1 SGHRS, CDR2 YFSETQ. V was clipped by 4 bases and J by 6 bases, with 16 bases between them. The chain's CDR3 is CASSPEAGANGYTF. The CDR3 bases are TGCGCCAGCAGCCCTGAAGCGGGGGCTAATGGCTACACCTTC.